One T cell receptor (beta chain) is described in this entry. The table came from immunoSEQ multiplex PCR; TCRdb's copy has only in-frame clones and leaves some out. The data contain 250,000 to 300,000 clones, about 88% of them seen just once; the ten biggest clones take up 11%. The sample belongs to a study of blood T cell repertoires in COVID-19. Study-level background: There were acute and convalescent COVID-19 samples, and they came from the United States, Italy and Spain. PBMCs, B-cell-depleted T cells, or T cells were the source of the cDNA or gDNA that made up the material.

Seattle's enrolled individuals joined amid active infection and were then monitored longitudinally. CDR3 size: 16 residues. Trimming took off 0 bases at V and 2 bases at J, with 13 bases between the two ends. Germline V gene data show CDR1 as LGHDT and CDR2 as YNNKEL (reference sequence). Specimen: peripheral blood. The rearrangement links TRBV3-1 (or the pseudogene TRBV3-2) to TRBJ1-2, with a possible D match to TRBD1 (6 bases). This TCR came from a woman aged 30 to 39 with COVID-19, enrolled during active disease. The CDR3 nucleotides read TGTGCCAGCAGCCAAGATTGGGGGGGCACCAACTATGGCTACACCTTC. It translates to CASSQDWGGTNYGYTF.